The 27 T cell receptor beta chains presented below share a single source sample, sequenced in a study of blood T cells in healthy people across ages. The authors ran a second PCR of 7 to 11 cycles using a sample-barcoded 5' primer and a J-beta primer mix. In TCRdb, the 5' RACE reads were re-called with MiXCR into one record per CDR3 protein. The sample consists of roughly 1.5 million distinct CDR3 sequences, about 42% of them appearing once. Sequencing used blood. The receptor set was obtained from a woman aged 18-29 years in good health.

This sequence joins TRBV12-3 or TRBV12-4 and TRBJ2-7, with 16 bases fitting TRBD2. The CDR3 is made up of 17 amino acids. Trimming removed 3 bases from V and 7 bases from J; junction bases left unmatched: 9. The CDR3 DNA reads TGTGCCAGCAGTTTGGGGACTAGCGGGGGGGTCAGGAATGAGCAGTACTTC. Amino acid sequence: CASSLGTSGGVRNEQYF.

CDR3 nucleotides: TGTGCCTGGAGTTTGCCACCCGCGTCCTACGAGCAGTACTTC. It codes for CAWSLPPASYEQYF. The chain joins TRBV30 to TRBJ2-7; D is ambiguous. Trimming left V 2 bases short and J 1 base short, with 12 bases between. This CDR3 region has 14 residues. Germline V gene lookup returns CDR1 GTSNPN and CDR2 SVGIG (reference sequence).

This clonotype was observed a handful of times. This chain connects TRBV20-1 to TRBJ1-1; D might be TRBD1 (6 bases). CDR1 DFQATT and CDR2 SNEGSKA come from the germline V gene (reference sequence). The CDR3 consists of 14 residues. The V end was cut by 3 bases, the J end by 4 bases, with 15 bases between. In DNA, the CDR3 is TGCAGTGCTAGTAGAGCGGGGGCGGGCACTGAAGCTTTCTTT. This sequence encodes CSASRAGAGTEAFF.

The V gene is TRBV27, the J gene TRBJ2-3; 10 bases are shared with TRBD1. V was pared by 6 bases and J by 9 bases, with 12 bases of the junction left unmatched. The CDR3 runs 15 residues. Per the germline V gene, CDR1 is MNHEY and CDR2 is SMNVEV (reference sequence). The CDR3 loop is CASSATGTGAGTQYF. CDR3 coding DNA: TGTGCCAGCAGCGCCACCGGGACAGGGGCCGGGACGCAGTATTTT.

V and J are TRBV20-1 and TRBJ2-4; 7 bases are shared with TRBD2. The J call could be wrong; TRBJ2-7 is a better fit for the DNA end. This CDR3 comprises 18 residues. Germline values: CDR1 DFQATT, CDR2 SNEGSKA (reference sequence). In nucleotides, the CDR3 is TGCAGTGCTAGAGATCGGGGCTCAACTAGCGAGAGCTCCTACGAGCAGTACTTC. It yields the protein CSARDRGSTSESSYEQYF.

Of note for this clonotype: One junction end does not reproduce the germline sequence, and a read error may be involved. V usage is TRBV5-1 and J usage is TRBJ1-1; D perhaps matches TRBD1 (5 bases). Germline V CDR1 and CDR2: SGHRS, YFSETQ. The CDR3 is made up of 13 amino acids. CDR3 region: CVSSLVTDSEAFF. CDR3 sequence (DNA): TGCGTCAGCAGCTTGGTTACCGACAGTGAAGCTTTCTTT.

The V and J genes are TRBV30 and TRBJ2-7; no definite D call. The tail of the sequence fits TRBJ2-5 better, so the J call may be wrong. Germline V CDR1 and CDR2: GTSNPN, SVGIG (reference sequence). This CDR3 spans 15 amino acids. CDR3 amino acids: CAWSVPSRGKETQYF. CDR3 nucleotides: TGTGCCTGGAGTGTGCCCTCCCGAGGAAAAGAGACCCAGTACTTC.

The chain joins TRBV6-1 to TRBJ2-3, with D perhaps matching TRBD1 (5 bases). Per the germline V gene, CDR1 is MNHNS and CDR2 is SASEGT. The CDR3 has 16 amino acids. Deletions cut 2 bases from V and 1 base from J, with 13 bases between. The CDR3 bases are TGTGCCAGCAGTGAATGGGGCCGTTCTGGCACAGATACGCAGTATTTT. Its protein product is CASSEWGRSGTDTQYF.

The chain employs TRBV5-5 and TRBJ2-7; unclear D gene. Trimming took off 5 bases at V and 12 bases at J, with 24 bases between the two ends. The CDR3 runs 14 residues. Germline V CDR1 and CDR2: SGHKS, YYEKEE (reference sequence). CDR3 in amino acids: CASSFRPGQPRLYF. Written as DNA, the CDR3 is TGTGCCAGCAGTTTTAGACCCGGGCAGCCCCGTCTGTACTTC.

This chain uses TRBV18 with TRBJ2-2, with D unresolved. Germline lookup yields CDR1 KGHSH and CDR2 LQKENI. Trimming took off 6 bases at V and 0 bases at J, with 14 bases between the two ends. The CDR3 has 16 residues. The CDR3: CASSRARSSNTGELFF. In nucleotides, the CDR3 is TGTGCCAGCTCCCGGGCCCGGAGTTCGAACACCGGGGAGCTGTTTTTT.

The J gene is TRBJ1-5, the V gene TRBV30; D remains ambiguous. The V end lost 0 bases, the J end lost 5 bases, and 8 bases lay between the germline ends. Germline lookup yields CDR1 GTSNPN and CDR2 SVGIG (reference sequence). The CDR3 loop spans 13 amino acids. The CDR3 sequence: CAWSVLAHQPQHF. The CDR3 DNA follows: TGTGCCTGGAGTGTACTGGCCCATCAGCCCCAGCATTTT. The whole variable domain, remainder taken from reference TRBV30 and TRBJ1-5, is SQTIHQWPATLVQPVGSPLSLECTVEGTSNPNLYWYRQAAGRGLQLLFYSVGIGQISSEVPQNLSASRPQDRQFILSSKKLLLSDSGFYLCAWSVLAHQPQHFGDGTRLSIL.

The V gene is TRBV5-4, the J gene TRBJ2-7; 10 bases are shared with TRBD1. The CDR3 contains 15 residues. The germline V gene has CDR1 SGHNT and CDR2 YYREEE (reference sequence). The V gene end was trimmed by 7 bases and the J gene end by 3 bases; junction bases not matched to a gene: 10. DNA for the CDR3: TGTGCCAGCGGCTACCCGGGACAGGGGATCTACGAGCAGTACTTC. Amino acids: CASGYPGQGIYEQYF. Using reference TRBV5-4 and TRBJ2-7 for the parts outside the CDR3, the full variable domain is ETGVTQSPTHLIKTRGQQVTLRCSSQSGHNTVSWYQQALGQGPQFIFQYYREEENGRGNFPPRFSGLQFPNYSSELNVNALELDDSALYLCASGYPGQGIYEQYFGPGTRLTVT.

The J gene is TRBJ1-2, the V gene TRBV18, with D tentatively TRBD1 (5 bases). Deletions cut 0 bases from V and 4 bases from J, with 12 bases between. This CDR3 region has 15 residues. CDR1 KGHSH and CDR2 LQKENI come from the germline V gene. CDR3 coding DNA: TGTGCCAGCTCACCACCGAGCAGGGAGAGCTATGGCTACACCTTC. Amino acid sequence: CASSPPSRESYGYTF.

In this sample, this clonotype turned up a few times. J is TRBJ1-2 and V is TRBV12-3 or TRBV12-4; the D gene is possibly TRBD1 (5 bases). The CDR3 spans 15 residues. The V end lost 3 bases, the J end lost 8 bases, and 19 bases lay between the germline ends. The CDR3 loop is CASSLGTLPTYGYTF. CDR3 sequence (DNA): TGTGCCAGCAGTTTGGGGACTTTACCCACTTACGGCTACACCTTC.

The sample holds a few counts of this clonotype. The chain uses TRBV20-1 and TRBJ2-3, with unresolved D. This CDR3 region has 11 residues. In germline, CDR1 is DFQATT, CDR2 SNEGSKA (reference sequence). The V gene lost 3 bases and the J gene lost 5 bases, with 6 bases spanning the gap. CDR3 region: CSASTLDTQYF. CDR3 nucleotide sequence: TGCAGTGCTAGTACTCTAGATACGCAGTATTTT.

CDR3 residues: CSADRRTSGTDTQYF. CDR3 sequence (DNA): TGCAGTGCTGACCGGAGGACTAGCGGCACAGATACGCAGTATTTT. This sequence joins TRBV20-1 and TRBJ2-3, with 9 bases matching TRBD2. The germline V gene encodes CDR1 DFQATT and CDR2 SNEGSKA (reference sequence). V shed 5 bases, J shed 1 base, and the junction held 7 bases outside the gene matches. The CDR3 spans 15 residues.

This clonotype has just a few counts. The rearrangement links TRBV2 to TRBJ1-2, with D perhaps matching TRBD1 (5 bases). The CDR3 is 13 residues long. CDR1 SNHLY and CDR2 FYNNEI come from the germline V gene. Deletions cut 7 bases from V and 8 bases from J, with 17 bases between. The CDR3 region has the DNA TGTGCCAGCATCGTGGGGGGATTTGACGGCTACACCTTC. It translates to CASIVGGFDGYTF.

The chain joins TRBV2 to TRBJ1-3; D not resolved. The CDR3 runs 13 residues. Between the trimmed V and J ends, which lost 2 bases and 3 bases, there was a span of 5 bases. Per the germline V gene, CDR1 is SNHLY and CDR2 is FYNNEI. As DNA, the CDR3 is TGTGCCAGCAGTGAAAGCGGTGGAAACACCATATATTTT. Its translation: CASSESGGNTIYF.

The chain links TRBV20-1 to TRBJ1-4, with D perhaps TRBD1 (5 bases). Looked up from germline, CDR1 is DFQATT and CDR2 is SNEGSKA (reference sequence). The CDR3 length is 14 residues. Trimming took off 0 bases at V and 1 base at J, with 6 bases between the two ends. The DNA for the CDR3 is TGCAGTGCTAGAGAAAGGGGAACTAATGAAAAACTGTTTTTT. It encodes CSARERGTNEKLFF.

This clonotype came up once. The CDR3 sequence: CATSRQKETQFF. DNA of the CDR3: TGTGCCACCAGCAGACAGAAAGAGACCCAGTTCTTC. The chain combines TRBV15 with TRBJ2-1; D unresolved. The length of the CDR3 is 12 residues. Trimming took off 2 bases at V and 13 bases at J, with 12 bases between the two ends. CDR1 is LNHNV and CDR2 is YYDKDF in the germline V gene (reference sequence).

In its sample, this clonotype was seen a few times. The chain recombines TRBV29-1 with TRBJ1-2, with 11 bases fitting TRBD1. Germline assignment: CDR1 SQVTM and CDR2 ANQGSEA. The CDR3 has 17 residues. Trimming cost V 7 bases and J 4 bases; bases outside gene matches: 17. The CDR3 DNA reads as TGCAGCGCGCCCCGGACAGGGGGCGGATTGGCTACCTATGGCTACACCTTC. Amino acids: CSAPRTGGGLATYGYTF. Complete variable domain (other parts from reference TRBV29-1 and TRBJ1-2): SAVISQKPSRDICQRGTSLTIQCQVDSQVTMMFWYRQQPGQSLTLIATANQGSEATYESGFVIDKFPISRPNLTFSTLTVSNMSPEDSSIYLCSAPRTGGGLATYGYTFGSGTRLTVV.

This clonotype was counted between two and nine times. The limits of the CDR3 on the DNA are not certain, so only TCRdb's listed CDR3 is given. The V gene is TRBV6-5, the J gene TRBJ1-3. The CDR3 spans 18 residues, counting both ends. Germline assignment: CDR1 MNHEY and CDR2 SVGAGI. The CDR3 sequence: CASSTSGRHEVSGNTIYF.

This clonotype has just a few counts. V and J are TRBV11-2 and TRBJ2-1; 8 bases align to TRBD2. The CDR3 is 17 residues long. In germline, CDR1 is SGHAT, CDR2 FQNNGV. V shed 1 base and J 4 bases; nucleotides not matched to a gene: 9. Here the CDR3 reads CASSLGRGRGEYNEQFF. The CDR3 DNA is TGTGCCAGCAGCTTAGGTCGGGGGCGGGGGGAATACAATGAGCAGTTCTTC. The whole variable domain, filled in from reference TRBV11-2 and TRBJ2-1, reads EAGVAQSPRYKIIEKRQSVAFWCNPISGHATLYWYQQILGQGPKLLIQFQNNGVVDDSQLPKDRFSAERLKGVDSTLKIQPAKLEDSAVYLCASSLGRGRGEYNEQFFGPGTRLTVL.

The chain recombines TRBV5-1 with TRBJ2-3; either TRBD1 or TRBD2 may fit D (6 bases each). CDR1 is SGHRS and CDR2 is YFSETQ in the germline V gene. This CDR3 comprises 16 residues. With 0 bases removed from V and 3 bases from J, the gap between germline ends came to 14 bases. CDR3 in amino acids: CASSLAGAAGTDTQYF. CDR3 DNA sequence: TGCGCCAGCAGCTTGGCAGGGGCCGCGGGAACAGATACGCAGTATTTT.

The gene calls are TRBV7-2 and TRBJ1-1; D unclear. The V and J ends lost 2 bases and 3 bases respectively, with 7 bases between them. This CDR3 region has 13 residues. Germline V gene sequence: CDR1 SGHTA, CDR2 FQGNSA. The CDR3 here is CASSLRRHTEAFF. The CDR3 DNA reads TGTGCCAGCAGCTTACGGCGACACACTGAAGCTTTCTTT. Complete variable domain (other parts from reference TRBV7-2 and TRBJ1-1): GAGVSQSPSNKVTEKGKDVELRCDPISGHTALYWYRQSLGQGLEFLIYFQGNSAPDKSGLPSDRFSAERTGGSVSTLTIQRTQQEDSAVYLCASSLRRHTEAFFGQGTRLTVV.

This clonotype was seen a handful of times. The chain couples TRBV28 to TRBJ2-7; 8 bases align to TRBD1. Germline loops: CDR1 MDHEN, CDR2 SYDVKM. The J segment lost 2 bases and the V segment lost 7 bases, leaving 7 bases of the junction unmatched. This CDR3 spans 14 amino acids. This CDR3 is CASIPGQETYEQYF. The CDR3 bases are TGTGCCAGCATCCCGGGACAGGAGACCTACGAGCAGTACTTC.

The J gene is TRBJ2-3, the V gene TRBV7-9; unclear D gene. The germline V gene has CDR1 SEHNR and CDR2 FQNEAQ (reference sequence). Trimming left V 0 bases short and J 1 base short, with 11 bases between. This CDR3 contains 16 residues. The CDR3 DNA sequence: TGTGCCAGCAGCTTAGCATTGCAGGCCCGCACAGATACGCAGTATTTT. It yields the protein CASSLALQARTDTQYF.